These 24 T cell receptor beta chains came from one sample sequenced in a study of T cell changes during pregnancy in multiple sclerosis. Assay: immunoSEQ multiplex PCR; the TCRdb copy retains only in-frame clones and omits some. The repertoire holds some 94,000 clones, with roughly 90% as singletons. This specimen consisted of peripheral blood, obtained in the first trimester of pregnancy. The receptors stem from a female donor with multiple sclerosis, enrolled in a pregnancy study.

About this clone: A read error may account for a junction end that differs from germline. The genes are TRBV2 and TRBJ2-5; 7 positions match TRBD1. The CDR3 runs 18 residues. From germline, CDR1 is SNHLY and CDR2 FYNNEI. DNA of the CDR3: TGTGCCAGCAGCGAAGCTGTTTACCATGGGACAGAAGAGGAGACCCAGTACTTC. Its protein product is CASSEAVYHGTEEETQYF.

This clone was seen more than once but under ten times. Other nucleotide sequences from this sample produce the same CDR3. The V gene is TRBV19, the J gene TRBJ1-2; no firm D call. CDR3 length equals 14 residues. The V end lost 0 bases, the J end lost 4 bases, and 9 bases lay between the germline ends. Germline V CDR1 and CDR2: LNHDA, SQIVND (reference sequence). CDR3 protein: CASSIDRRAYGYTF. The CDR3, as DNA: TGTGCCAGTAGTATAGATCGGAGGGCCTATGGCTACACCTTC. The full variable domain, with the rest looked up from reference TRBV19 and TRBJ1-2, is DGGITQSPKYLFRKEGQNVTLSCEQNLNHDAMYWYRQDPGQGLRLIYYSQIVNDFQKGDIAEGYSVSREKKESFPLTVTSAQKNPTAFYLCASSIDRRAYGYTFGSGTRLTVV.

This chain connects TRBV7-2 to TRBJ2-7, with 7 nucleotides matching TRBD1. Germline CDR1 SGHTA, CDR2 FQGNSA. This CDR3 has 14 amino acids. J lost 3 bases, V lost 1 base, and 3 bases had no gene match. In DNA form, the CDR3 reads TGTGCCAGCAGCTTAGTCAGGGGGTTCTACGAGCAGTACTTC. This codes for CASSLVRGFYEQYF.

Here the CDR3 reads CASSQDRGYEQFF. The CDR3 coding sequence is TGCGCCAGCAGCCAAGATAGGGGGTATGAGCAGTTCTTC. The J gene is TRBJ2-1, the V gene TRBV4-3; D perhaps matches TRBD1 (6 bases). The CDR3 is 13 residues long. The germline CDR1 and CDR2 sequences are LGHNA and YSLEER. The V end lost 0 bases, the J end lost 8 bases, and 8 bases lay between the germline ends.

V and J are TRBV18 and TRBJ1-2, with 9 bases lining up with TRBD1. The germline gives CDR1 KGHSH, CDR2 LQKENI. V dropped 3 bases and J dropped 3; count of bases not matched to a gene: 2. This CDR3 contains 14 residues. CDR3 in DNA: TGTGCCAGCTCACCGGACAGGGGAGACTATGGCTACACCTTC. As protein: CASSPDRGDYGYTF.

V and J are TRBV19 and TRBJ1-1, with TRBD1 identical over 7 bases. In germline, CDR1 is LNHDA, CDR2 SQIVND (reference sequence). V shed 6 bases and J 4 bases; nucleotides not matched to a gene: 5. The CDR3 covers 13 residues. In DNA form, the CDR3 reads TGTGCCAGTAGCCGACAGGGACCCACTGAAGCTTTCTTT. This codes for CASSRQGPTEAFF. The variable domain in full, with the rest retrieved from reference TRBV19 and TRBJ1-1, is DGGITQSPKYLFRKEGQNVTLSCEQNLNHDAMYWYRQDPGQGLRLIYYSQIVNDFQKGDIAEGYSVSREKKESFPLTVTSAQKNPTAFYLCASSRQGPTEAFFGQGTRLTVV.

This rearrangement joins TRBV5-1 to TRBJ2-7, with 11 bases fitting TRBD2. Germline CDR1 reads SGHRS; CDR2 reads YFSETQ. V shed 2 bases, J shed 3 bases, and the junction held 7 bases outside the gene matches. This CDR3 is 16 amino acids long. The CDR3 protein is CASSFITTSGNYEQYF. CDR3 coding DNA: TGCGCCAGCAGCTTTATAACGACTAGCGGGAACTACGAGCAGTACTTC.

This sequence joins TRBV13 and TRBJ2-3, with TRBD1 identical over 9 bases. Germline V gives CDR1 PRHDT, CDR2 FYEKMQ (reference sequence). This CDR3 comprises 15 residues. Losses at the gene ends were 4 bases for V and 3 bases for J; bases not matched to a gene: 5. CDR3 DNA sequence: TGTGCCAGCAGCTACCGACAGGGGGGTACAGATACGCAGTATTTT. Protein product: CASSYRQGGTDTQYF.

As for this clone: Other DNA sequences of this sample code for an identical CDR3. The chain combines TRBV28 with TRBJ2-7; D is possibly TRBD1 (5 bases). The germline CDR1 and CDR2 sequences are MDHEN and SYDVKM. V shed 6 bases and J shed 4 bases, with 10 bases lying between them. The CDR3 loop spans 12 amino acids. CDR3 DNA sequence: TGTGCCAGCAGCAGAGACAGTTACGAGCAGTACTTC. It specifies CASSRDSYEQYF. Filled out from reference TRBV28 and TRBJ2-7, the complete variable domain reads DVKVTQSSRYLVKRTGEKVFLECVQDMDHENMFWYRQDPGLGLRLIYFSYDVKMKEKGDIPEGYSVSREKKERFSLILESASTNQTSMYLCASSRDSYEQYFGPGTRLTVT.

The rearrangement links TRBV5-6 to TRBJ1-2; D is possibly TRBD1 (5 bases). This CDR3 is 13 amino acids long. CDR1 is SGHDT, CDR2 YYEEEE, per germline. Trimming took 2 bases from V and 3 from J, leaving 8 bases between them. The CDR3 DNA reads TGTGCCAGCAGCTTAGGAGGGGACTATGGCTACACCTTC. It encodes CASSLGGDYGYTF. Drawing the rest from reference TRBV5-6 and TRBJ1-2, the complete variable domain is DAGVTQSPTHLIKTRGQQVTLRCSPKSGHDTVSWYQQALGQGPQFIFQYYEEEERQRGNFPDRFSGHQFPNYSSELNVNALLLGDSALYLCASSLGGDYGYTFGSGTRLTVV.

V is TRBV9 and J is TRBJ2-2; maybe TRBD1 (6 bases). Trimming removed 1 base at V and 1 base at J, with 11 bases between. The CDR3 runs 16 residues. Per the germline V gene, CDR1 is SGDLS and CDR2 is YYNGEE. CDR3 sequence: CASSVQAGVNTGELFF. DNA of the CDR3: TGTGCCAGCAGCGTACAGGCAGGGGTGAACACCGGGGAGCTGTTTTTT. Full variable domain (missing parts from reference TRBV9 and TRBJ2-2): DSGVTQTPKHLITATGQRVTLRCSPRSGDLSVYWYQQSLDQGLQFLIQYYNGEERAKGNILERFSAQQFPDLHSELNLSSLELGDSALYFCASSVQAGVNTGELFFGEGSRLTVL.

The gene calls are TRBV25-1 and TRBJ2-1; the match to TRBD2 covers 13 bases. The CDR3 runs to 18 residues. The V gene's germline CDR1 is MGHDK and CDR2 SYGVNS. The junction had 7 bases not matched to a gene; V was cut back by 5 bases and J by 0 bases. The CDR3 region is CASSLGTSGDSSYNEQFF. CDR3 sequence (DNA): TGTGCCAGCAGTTTAGGGACTAGCGGGGATAGCTCCTACAATGAGCAGTTCTTC.

The rearrangement links TRBV5-5 to TRBJ2-4; 7 nucleotides align to TRBD1. CDR1 and CDR2 (germline): SGHKS, YYEKEE (reference sequence). The J segment lost 1 base and the V segment lost 4 bases, leaving 2 bases of the junction unmatched. The CDR3 totals 14 residues. CDR3 DNA sequence: TGTGCCAGCAGCGGGACAGTCGCCAAAAACATTCAGTACTTC. It codes for CASSGTVAKNIQYF.

The rearrangement joins TRBV10-3 to TRBJ1-2; D perhaps matches TRBD1 (5 bases). The length of the CDR3 is 15 residues. The V gene's germline CDR1 is ENHRY and CDR2 SYGVKD. V lost 6 bases and J lost 8, with 22 bases in between. CDR3 in DNA: TGTGCCATCAGAAACCTCACCGGGGGTGCAGAGGGCTACACCTTC. Amino acids: CAIRNLTGGAEGYTF.

The chain uses TRBV29-1 and TRBJ2-1; tentative D call: TRBD1 (6 bases). The germline gives CDR1 SQVTM, CDR2 ANQGSEA. The CDR3 contains 13 residues. Trimming removed 5 bases from V and 6 bases from J, with 14 bases in between. The CDR3 is CSVCRGWINEQFF. CDR3 in DNA: TGCAGCGTTTGCAGGGGATGGATCAATGAGCAGTTCTTC.

The chain employs TRBV9 and TRBJ2-1, with D possibly matching TRBD1 (6 bases). The germline V gene encodes CDR1 SGDLS and CDR2 YYNGEE. CDR3 length: 15 amino acids. Trimming took off 0 bases at V and 6 bases at J, with 13 bases between the two ends. The DNA for the CDR3 is TGTGCCAGCAGCGTAGAGAGCAGGGGTAGCAATGAGCAGTTCTTC. It encodes CASSVESRGSNEQFF.

The chain is built from TRBV2 and TRBJ2-7; D is ambiguous. Trimming removed 7 bases at V and 3 bases at J, with 4 bases between. The germline CDR1 and CDR2 sequences are SNHLY and FYNNEI. This CDR3 has 10 amino acids. The CDR3 sequence: CASIGYEQYF. The DNA of the CDR3 is TGTGCCAGCATCGGCTACGAGCAGTACTTC.

The V and J genes are TRBV19 and TRBJ1-3; TRBD1 might be the D (5 bases). With 2 bases removed from V and 4 bases from J, the gap between germline ends came to 9 bases. This CDR3 spans 14 amino acids. Germline V lookup: CDR1 LNHDA, CDR2 SQIVND (reference sequence). The CDR3 region is CASSIRGFGNTIYF. DNA for the CDR3: TGTGCCAGTAGTATAAGGGGTTTCGGAAACACCATATATTTT.

The chain uses TRBV7-8 and TRBJ2-1; D may be TRBD2 (5 bases). The CDR3 sequence is 13 residues long. Trimming took 2 bases from V and 6 from J, leaving 8 bases between them. Germline assignment: CDR1 SGHVS and CDR2 FQNEAQ. The CDR3 sequence: CASSLSSPNEQFF. CDR3 coding DNA: TGTGCCAGCAGCTTATCTAGCCCCAATGAGCAGTTCTTC.

The CDR3 here is CASSQTGAKNIQYF. In nucleotides, the CDR3 is TGTGCCAGCAGTCAGACAGGGGCCAAAAACATTCAGTACTTC. This chain uses TRBV13 with TRBJ2-4; 7 bases align to TRBD1. This CDR3 contains 14 residues. The V and J ends lost 6 bases and 1 base, in that order; junction bases with no gene match: 3. CDR1 and CDR2 (germline): PRHDT, FYEKMQ (reference sequence). Looking up the rest from reference TRBV13 and TRBJ2-4 gives the full variable domain: AAGVIQSPRHLIKEKRETATLKCYPIPRHDTVYWYQQGPGQDPQFLISFYEKMQSDKGSIPDRFSAQQFSDYHSELNMSSLELGDSALYFCASSQTGAKNIQYFGAGTRLSVL.

This chain joins TRBV5-6 and TRBJ1-1; D gene uncertain. Trimming cost V 4 bases and J 8 bases, with 12 bases left between them. CDR1 and CDR2 (germline): SGHDT, YYEEEE. The CDR3 has 12 amino acids. As DNA, the CDR3 is TGTGCCAGCAGCCTCGGTAGCGGGGAAGCTTTCTTT. Its protein product is CASSLGSGEAFF.

The count of this clone is one. This rearrangement joins TRBV7-2 to TRBJ2-1, with D possibly TRBD1 on 5 matching bases. The germline CDR1 and CDR2 sequences are SGHTA and FQGNSA. V gave up 6 bases and J gave up 0 bases, with 12 bases separating them. This CDR3 comprises 15 residues. The DNA of the CDR3 is TGTGCCAGCAGTTGGGGCCGAAGCTCCTACAATGAGCAGTTCTTC. This gives the protein CASSWGRSSYNEQFF.

This sequence joins TRBV5-8 and TRBJ2-1; TRBD1 matches at 9 bases. Germline-derived CDR1 and CDR2 are SGHTS and YDEGEE. J lost 7 bases, V lost 4 bases, and 12 bases had no gene match. The CDR3 is made up of 16 amino acids. Written as DNA, the CDR3 is TGTGCCAGCAGCCCACCTCCGGGACAGGGTCAGAATGAGCAGTTCTTC. Translation gives CASSPPPGQGQNEQFF. Combining the CDR3 with reference TRBV5-8 and TRBJ2-1 gives the whole variable domain EAGVTQSPTHLIKTRGQQATLRCSPISGHTSVYWYQQALGLGLQFLLWYDEGEERNRGNFPPRFSGRQFPNYSSELNVNALELEDSALYLCASSPPPGQGQNEQFFGPGTRLTVL.

The V gene is TRBV5-1, the J gene TRBJ1-5; a possible D gene is TRBD1 (5 bases). The CDR3 spans 15 residues. Trimming removed 0 bases at V and 7 bases at J, with 14 bases between. Germline values: CDR1 SGHRS, CDR2 YFSETQ. Written as DNA, the CDR3 is TGCGCCAGCAGCTTGGATACAGGAACCAGCCAGCCCCAGCATTTT. It encodes CASSLDTGTSQPQHF.